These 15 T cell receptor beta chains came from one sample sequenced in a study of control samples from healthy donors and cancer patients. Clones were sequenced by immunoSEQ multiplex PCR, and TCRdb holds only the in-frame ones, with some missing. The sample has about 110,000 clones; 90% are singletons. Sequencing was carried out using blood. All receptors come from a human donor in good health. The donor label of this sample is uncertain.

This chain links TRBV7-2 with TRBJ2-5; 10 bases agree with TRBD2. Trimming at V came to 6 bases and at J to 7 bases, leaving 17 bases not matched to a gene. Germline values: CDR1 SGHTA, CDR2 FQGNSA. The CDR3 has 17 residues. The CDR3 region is CASSSRSSTSGSRTQYF. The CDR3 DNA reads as TGTGCCAGCAGTTCCCGCTCCTCGACTAGCGGGTCGCGGACCCAGTACTTC. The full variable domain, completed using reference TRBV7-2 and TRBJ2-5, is GAGVSQSPSNKVTEKGKDVELRCDPISGHTALYWYRQSLGQGLEFLIYFQGNSAPDKSGLPSDRFSAERTGGSVSTLTIQRTQQEDSAVYLCASSSRSSTSGSRTQYFGPGTRLLVL.

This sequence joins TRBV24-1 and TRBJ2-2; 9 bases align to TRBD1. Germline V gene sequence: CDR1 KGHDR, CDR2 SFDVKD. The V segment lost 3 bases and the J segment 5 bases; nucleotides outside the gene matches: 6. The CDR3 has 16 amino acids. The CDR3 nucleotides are TGTGCCACCAGTGATGACGACAGGGGGTGGACCGGGGAGCTGTTTTTT. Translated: CATSDDDRGWTGELFF.

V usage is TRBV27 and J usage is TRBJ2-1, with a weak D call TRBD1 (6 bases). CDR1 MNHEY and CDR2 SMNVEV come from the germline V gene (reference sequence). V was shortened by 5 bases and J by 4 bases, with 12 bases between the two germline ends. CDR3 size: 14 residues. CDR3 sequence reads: CASSDQGPYNEQFF. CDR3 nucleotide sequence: TGTGCCAGCAGTGACCAGGGGCCTTACAATGAGCAGTTCTTC.

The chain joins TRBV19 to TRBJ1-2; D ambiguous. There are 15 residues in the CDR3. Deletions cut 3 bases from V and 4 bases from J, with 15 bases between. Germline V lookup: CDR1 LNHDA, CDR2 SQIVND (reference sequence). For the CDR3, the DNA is TGTGCCAGTAGTATCTCCGGGTCCGTCGGCTATGGCTACACCTTC. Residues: CASSISGSVGYGYTF.

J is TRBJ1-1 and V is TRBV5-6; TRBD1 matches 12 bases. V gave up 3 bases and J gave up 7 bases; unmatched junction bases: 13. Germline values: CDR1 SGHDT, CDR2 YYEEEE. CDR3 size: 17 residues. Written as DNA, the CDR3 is TGTGCCAGCAGCTGGTTGGGTTGGGACAGGGGGCCGAGTGAAGCTTTCTTT. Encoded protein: CASSWLGWDRGPSEAFF.

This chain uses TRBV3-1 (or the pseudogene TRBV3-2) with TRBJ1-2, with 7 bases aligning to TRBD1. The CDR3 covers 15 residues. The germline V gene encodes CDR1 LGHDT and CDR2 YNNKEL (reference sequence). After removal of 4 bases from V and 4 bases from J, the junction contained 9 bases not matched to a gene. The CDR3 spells CASSRDSAGGYGYTF. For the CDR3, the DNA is TGTGCCAGCAGCCGGGACAGCGCTGGCGGCTATGGCTACACCTTC.

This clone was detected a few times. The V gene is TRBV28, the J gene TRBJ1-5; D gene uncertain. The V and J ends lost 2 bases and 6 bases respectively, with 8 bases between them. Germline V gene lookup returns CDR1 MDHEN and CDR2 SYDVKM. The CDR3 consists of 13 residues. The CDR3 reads CASSLGGIQPQHF. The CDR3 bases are TGTGCCAGCAGTTTAGGAGGGATTCAGCCCCAGCATTTT. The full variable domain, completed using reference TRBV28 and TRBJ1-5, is DVKVTQSSRYLVKRTGEKVFLECVQDMDHENMFWYRQDPGLGLRLIYFSYDVKMKEKGDIPEGYSVSREKKERFSLILESASTNQTSMYLCASSLGGIQPQHFGDGTRLSIL.

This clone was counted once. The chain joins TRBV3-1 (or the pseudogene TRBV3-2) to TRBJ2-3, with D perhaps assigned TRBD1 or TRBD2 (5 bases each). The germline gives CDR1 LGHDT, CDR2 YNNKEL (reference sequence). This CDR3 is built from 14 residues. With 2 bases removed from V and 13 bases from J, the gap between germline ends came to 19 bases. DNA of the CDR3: TGTGCCAGCAGCCAATCTTCCAGAGGGGAAACGGAGTATTTT. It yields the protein CASSQSSRGETEYF.

The DNA of the CDR3 is TGTGCCAGCAGTTTCAAAGGAATGAGCACAGATACGCAGTATTTT. The encoded protein is CASSFKGMSTDTQYF. The chain recombines TRBV28 with TRBJ2-3; D not resolved. CDR1 MDHEN and CDR2 SYDVKM come from the germline V gene. The CDR3 covers 15 residues. Trimming pared 3 bases from V and 0 bases from J, leaving 10 bases between.

CDR3 sequence (DNA): TGCGCCAGCAGCTTGACTCCGGGGGCTGAGGGCTACACCTTC. It yields the protein CASSLTPGAEGYTF. The rearrangement uses TRBV5-1 and TRBJ1-2; a weak D match, TRBD1 (6 bases). Trimming cost V 1 base and J 8 bases, with 15 bases left between them. CDR1 is SGHRS and CDR2 is YFSETQ in the germline V gene. This CDR3 spans 14 amino acids.

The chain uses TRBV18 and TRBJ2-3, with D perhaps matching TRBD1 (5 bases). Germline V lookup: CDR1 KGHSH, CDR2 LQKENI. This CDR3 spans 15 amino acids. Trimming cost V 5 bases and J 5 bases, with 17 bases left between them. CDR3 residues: CASSNQPAGQDTQYF. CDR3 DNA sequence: TGTGCCAGCTCAAACCAGCCTGCAGGGCAAGATACGCAGTATTTT.

The CDR3 region has the DNA TGCGCCAGCAGCGGCGGGACAGGGTCCTCCGGGGAGCTGTTTTTT. Residues: CASSGGTGSSGELFF. V usage is TRBV5-1 and J usage is TRBJ2-2; TRBD1 matches at 9 bases. V trimming: 4 bases; J trimming: 6 bases; junction bases outside the gene matches: 7. CDR1 and CDR2 (germline): SGHRS, YFSETQ. The CDR3 has 15 amino acids.

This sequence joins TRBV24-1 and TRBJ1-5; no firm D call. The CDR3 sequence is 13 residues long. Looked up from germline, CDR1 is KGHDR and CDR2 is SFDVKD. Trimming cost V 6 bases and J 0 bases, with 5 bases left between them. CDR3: CATSRHSNQPQHF. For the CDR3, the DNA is TGTGCCACCAGTAGGCATAGCAATCAGCCCCAGCATTTT.

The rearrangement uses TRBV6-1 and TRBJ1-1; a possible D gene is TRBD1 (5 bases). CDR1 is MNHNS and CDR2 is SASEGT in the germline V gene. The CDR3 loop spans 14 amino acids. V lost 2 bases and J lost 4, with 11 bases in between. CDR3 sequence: CASSEPRGSTEAFF. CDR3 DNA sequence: TGTGCCAGCAGTGAACCCCGGGGCAGCACTGAAGCTTTCTTT.

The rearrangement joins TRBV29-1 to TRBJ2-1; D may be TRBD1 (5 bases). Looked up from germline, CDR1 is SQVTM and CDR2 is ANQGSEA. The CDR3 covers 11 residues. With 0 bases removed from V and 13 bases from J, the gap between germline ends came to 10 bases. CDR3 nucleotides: TGCAGCGTTGAAGAGGACACCAAACAGTTCTTC. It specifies CSVEEDTKQFF.